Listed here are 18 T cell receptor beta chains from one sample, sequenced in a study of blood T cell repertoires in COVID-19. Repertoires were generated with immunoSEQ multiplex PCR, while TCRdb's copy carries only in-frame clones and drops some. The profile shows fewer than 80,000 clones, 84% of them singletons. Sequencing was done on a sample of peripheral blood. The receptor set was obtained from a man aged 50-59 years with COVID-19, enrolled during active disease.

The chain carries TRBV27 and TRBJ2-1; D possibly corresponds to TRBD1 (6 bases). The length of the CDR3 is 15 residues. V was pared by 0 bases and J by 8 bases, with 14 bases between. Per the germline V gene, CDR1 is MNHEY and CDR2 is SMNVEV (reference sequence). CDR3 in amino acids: CASSLSYTRGHEQFF. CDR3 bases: TGTGCCAGCAGTTTATCCTACACCAGGGGACATGAGCAGTTCTTC.

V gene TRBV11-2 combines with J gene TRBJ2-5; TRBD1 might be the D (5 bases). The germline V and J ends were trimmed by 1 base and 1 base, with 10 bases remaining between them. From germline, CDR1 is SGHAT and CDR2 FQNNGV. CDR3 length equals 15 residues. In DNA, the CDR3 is TGTGCCAGCAGCTTAGGAGGTGGGGCCCAAGAGACCCAGTACTTC. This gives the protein CASSLGGGAQETQYF.

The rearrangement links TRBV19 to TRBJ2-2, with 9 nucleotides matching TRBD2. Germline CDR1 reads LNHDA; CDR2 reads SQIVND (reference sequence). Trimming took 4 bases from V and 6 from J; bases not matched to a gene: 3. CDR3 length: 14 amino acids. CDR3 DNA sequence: TGTGCCAGTAGTACTTTAGCGGGGGCCGGGGAGCTGTTTTTT. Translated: CASSTLAGAGELFF.

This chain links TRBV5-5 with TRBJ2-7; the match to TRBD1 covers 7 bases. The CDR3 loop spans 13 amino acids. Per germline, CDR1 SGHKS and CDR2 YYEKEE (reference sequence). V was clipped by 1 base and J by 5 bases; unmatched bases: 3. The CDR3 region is CASSLPGQNEQYF. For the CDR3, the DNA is TGTGCCAGCAGCTTGCCGGGACAGAACGAGCAGTACTTC. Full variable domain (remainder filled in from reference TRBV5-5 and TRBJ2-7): DAGVTQSPTHLIKTRGQQVTLRCSPISGHKSVSWYQQVLGQGPQFIFQYYEKEERGRGNFPDRFSARQFPNYSSELNVNALLLGDSALYLCASSLPGQNEQYFGPGTRLTVT.

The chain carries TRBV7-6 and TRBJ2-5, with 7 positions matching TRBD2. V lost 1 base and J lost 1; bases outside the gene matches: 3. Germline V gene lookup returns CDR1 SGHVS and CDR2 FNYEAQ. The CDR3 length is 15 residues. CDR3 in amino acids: CASSLEPGGQETQYF. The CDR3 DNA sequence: TGTGCCAGCAGCTTAGAGCCGGGGGGCCAAGAGACCCAGTACTTC.

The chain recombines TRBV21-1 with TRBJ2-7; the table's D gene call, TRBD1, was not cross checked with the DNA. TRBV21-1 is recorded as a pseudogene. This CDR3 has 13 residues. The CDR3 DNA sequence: TGTGCCAGCAGCAAGGGCCCCTCCTACGAGCAGTACTTC. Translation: CASSKGPSYEQYF.

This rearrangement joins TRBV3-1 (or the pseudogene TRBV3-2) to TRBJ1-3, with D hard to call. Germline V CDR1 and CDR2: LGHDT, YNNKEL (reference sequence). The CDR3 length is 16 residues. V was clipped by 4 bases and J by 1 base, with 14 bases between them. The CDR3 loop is CASSPNPGGSGNTIYF. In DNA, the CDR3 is TGTGCCAGCAGCCCAAACCCGGGAGGTTCTGGAAACACCATATATTTT.

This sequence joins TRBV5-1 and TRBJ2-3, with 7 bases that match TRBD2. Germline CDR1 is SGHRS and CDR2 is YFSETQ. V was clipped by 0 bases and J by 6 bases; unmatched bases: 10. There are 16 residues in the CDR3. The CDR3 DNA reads TGCGCCAGCAGCTTGGCCGATCTAGCGGCCGCTGATACGCAGTATTTT. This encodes CASSLADLAAADTQYF.

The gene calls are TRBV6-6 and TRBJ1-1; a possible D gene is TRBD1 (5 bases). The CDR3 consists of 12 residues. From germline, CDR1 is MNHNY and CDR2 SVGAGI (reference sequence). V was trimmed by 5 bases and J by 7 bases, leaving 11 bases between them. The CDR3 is CASSGRQNEAFF. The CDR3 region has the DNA TGTGCCAGCAGTGGGCGACAGAATGAAGCTTTCTTT.

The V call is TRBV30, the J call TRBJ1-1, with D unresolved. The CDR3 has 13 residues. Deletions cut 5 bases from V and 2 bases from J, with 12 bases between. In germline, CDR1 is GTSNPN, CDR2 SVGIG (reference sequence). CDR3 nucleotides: TGTGCCTGGGAGGCCGGGGTAAACACTGAAGCTTTCTTT. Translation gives CAWEAGVNTEAFF. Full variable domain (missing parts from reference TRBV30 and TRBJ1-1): SQTIHQWPATLVQPVGSPLSLECTVEGTSNPNLYWYRQAAGRGLQLLFYSVGIGQISSEVPQNLSASRPQDRQFILSSKKLLLSDSGFYLCAWEAGVNTEAFFGQGTRLTVV.

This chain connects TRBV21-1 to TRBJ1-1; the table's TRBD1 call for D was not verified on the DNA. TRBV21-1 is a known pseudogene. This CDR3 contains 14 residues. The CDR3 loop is CASRGDREDTEAFF. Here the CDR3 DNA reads TGTGCCAGCAGGGGAGACAGGGAAGACACTGAAGCTTTCTTT.

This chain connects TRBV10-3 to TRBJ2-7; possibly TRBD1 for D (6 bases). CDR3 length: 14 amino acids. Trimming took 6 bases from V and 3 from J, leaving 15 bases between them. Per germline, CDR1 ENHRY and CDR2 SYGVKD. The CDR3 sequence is CAIRARPDSYEQYF. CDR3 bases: TGTGCCATCAGGGCCCGCCCGGACAGCTACGAGCAGTACTTC.

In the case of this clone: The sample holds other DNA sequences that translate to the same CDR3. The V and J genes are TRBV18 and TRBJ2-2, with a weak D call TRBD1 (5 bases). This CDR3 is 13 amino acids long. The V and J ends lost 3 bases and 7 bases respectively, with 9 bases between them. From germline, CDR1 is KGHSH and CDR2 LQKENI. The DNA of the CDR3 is TGTGCCAGCTCACCGCAGGGAAACGGGGAGCTGTTTTTT. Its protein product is CASSPQGNGELFF.

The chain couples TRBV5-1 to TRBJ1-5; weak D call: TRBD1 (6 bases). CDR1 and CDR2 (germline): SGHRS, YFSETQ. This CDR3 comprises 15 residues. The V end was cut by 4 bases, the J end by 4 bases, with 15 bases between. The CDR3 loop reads CASSPSPGTNQPQHF. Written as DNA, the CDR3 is TGCGCCAGCAGCCCAAGTCCGGGGACAAATCAGCCCCAGCATTTT.

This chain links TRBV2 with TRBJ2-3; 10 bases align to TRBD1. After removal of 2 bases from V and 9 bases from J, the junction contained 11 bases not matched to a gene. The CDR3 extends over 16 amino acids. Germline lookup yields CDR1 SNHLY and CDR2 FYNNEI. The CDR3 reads CASSETGTGARQTQYF. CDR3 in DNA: TGTGCCAGCAGTGAAACCGGGACAGGGGCTCGGCAGACGCAGTATTTT.

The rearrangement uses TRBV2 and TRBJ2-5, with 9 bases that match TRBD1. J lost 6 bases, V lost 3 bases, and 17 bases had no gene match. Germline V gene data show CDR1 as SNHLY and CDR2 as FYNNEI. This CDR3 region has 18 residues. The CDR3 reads CASSDWVWGQGVRKTQYF. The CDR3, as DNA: TGTGCCAGCAGTGATTGGGTATGGGGACAGGGTGTGCGAAAGACCCAGTACTTC. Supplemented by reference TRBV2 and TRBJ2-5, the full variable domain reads EPEVTQTPSHQVTQMGQEVILRCVPISNHLYFYWYRQILGQKVEFLVSFYNNEISEKSEIFDDQFSVERPDGSNFTLKIRSTKLEDSAMYFCASSDWVWGQGVRKTQYFGPGTRLLVL.

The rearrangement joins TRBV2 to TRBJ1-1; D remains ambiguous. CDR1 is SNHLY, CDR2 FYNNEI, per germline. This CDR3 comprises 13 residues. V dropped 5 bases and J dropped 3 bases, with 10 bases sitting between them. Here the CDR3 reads CASSTSRDTEAFF. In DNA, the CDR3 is TGTGCCAGCAGTACTAGTCGGGACACTGAAGCTTTCTTT. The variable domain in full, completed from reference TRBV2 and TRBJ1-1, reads EPEVTQTPSHQVTQMGQEVILRCVPISNHLYFYWYRQILGQKVEFLVSFYNNEISEKSEIFDDQFSVERPDGSNFTLKIRSTKLEDSAMYFCASSTSRDTEAFFGQGTRLTVV.

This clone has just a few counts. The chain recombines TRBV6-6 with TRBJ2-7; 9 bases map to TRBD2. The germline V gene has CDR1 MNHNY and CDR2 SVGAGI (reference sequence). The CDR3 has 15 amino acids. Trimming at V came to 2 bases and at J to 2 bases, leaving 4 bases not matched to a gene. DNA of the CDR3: TGTGCCAGCAGTTACCTAGCGGGGACTCCCTACGAGCAGTACTTC. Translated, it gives CASSYLAGTPYEQYF.